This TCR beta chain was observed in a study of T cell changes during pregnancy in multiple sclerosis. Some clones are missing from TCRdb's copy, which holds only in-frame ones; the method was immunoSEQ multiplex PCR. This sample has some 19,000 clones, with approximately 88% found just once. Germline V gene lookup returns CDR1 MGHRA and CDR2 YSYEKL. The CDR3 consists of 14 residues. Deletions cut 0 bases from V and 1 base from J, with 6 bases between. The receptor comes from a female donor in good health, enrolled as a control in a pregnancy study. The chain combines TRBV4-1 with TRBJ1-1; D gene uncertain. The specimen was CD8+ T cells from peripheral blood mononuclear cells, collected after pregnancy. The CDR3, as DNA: TGCGCCAGCAGCCAAGATGCAGAGAACACTGAAGCTTTCTTT. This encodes CASSQDAENTEAFF.